This is a list of T cell receptor beta chains from one sample in a study of cytomegalovirus exposure and HLA in healthy donors. Clones were sequenced by immunoSEQ multiplex PCR, and TCRdb holds only the in-frame ones, with some missing. This table has 200,000 to 300,000 clones, about 86% appearing once. Sequenced input: PBMCs. These receptor sequences come from a man aged 18-30 years in good health and CMV-seronegative. Both conserved end residues are part of each CDR3. The order of the fields is D gene, clone size, J gene, V gene, CDR3 DNA, CDR3 protein. D genes are given only for firm matches. Only some rows state a clone size, as once, few, many or a class for expanded clones.

>.|.|TRBJ1-5|TRBV27
TGTGCCAGCAGTACGGGTAATCAGCCCCAGCATTTT
CASSTGNQPQHF
>TRBD2|.|TRBJ2-7|TRBV30
TGTGCCTGGAGTGTGAGCGGGAGTTACGAGCAGTACTTC
CAWSVSGSYEQYF
>.|few|TRBJ1-2|TRBV10-3
TGTGCCATCAGTGCCAGGTGGGACTATGGCTACACCTTC
CAISARWDYGYTF
>.|.|TRBJ1-4|TRBV11-2
TGTGCCAGCAGCTTACAGGGCGACCCTGCGACTAATGAAAAACTGTTTTTT
CASSLQGDPATNEKLFF
>.|once|TRBJ1-6|TRBV10-2
TGCGCCAGCAGTACGGGACATCATAATTCACCCCTCCACTTT
CASSTGHHNSPLHF
>.|.|TRBJ1-5|TRBV5-1
TGCGCCAGCAGCTTGGGGGGGCAGGGTCAGCCCCAGCATTTT
CASSLGGQGQPQHF
>.|once|TRBJ2-7|TRBV7-2
TGTGCCAGCAGCTCGACGGGTTCTAGCTCCTACGAGCAGTACTTC
CASSSTGSSSYEQYF
>TRBD1|once|TRBJ1-5|TRBV19
TGTGCCAGTACTAGGGACAGGGGGACTCAGCCCCAGCATTTT
CASTRDRGTQPQHF
>.|.|TRBJ1-1|TRBV7-8
TGTGCCAGCAGCCCCAGTTTAGAGGGCGACACTGAAGCTTTCTTT
CASSPSLEGDTEAFF
>TRBD2|.|TRBJ2-3|TRBV2
TGTGCCAGCAGGCCACGGACTAGCGGGGGGCCAGCCCATACGCAGTATTTT
CASRPRTSGGPAHTQYF
>.|.|TRBJ1-2|TRBV27
TGTGCCAGCAGTTCATCCCTGGGGCTGACCTATGGCTACACCTTC
CASSSSLGLTYGYTF
>TRBD1|.|TRBJ2-2|TRBV19
TGTGCCAGTACTGACGGGACAGGGTACTACGGGGAGCTGTTTTTT
CASTDGTGYYGELFF
>.|.|TRBJ2-5|TRBV25-1
TGTGCCAGCAGTGAATCCCACAGGGCCTCGGAGACCCAGTACTTC
CASSESHRASETQYF
>.|.|TRBJ1-2|TRBV5-4
TGTGCCAGCAGCTTGGACGTAGCTAACTATGGCTACACCTTC
CASSLDVANYGYTF
>.|.|TRBJ1-1|TRBV7-9
TGTGCCACCTGGACTGAGAACACTGAAGCTTTCTTT
CATWTENTEAFF
>TRBD1|once|TRBJ2-7|TRBV6-6
TGTGCCAGCAGGGGACAGGGATTTACCTACGAGCAGTACTTC
CASRGQGFTYEQYF
>TRBD2|.|TRBJ2-1|TRBV28
TGTGCCAGCAGTTCGACTAGCGGGGGGGGCCATGAGCAGTTCTTC
CASSSTSGGGHEQFF
>TRBD2|.|TRBJ2-7|TRBV19
TGTGCCAGTAGTATCTTGGCCAGCGGGGACTACGAGCAGTACTTC
CASSILASGDYEQYF
>TRBD2|once|TRBJ2-2|TRBV5-1
TGCGCCAGCAGCTTGATCGGGGAGGGCACCGGGGAGCTGTTTTTT
CASSLIGEGTGELFF
>.|many|TRBJ1-5|TRBV7-9
TGTGCCAGCAGCCCCACAGGGCCGGGTAATCAGCCCCAGCATTTT
CASSPTGPGNQPQHF
>.|.|TRBJ2-2|TRBV10-3
TGTGCCATCGGGCTCGGGGAGGCGAACACCGGGGAGCTGTTTTTT
CAIGLGEANTGELFF
>.|.|TRBJ1-4|TRBV28
TGTGCCAGCAGACCTACTCAGGGAAAACTGTTTTTT
CASRPTQGKLFF
>TRBD1|.|TRBJ2-1|TRBV27
TGTGCCAGCAGTTTACCGGGACAGGGGCTTAATGAGCAGTTCTTC
CASSLPGQGLNEQFF
>.|.|TRBJ2-3|TRBV27
TGTGCCAGCAGTTTATTCCAGGGGATAGATACGCAGTATTTT
CASSLFQGIDTQYF
>TRBD1|.|TRBJ1-2|TRBV14
TGTGCCAGCAGCCAGGGACAGGGGGGCTATGGCTACACCTTC
CASSQGQGGYGYTF
>TRBD1|.|TRBJ2-7|TRBV29-1
TGCAGCGTTGAAGGCCAGGGGGCTGCCGAGCAGTACTTC
CSVEGQGAAEQYF
>TRBD1|.|TRBJ2-5|TRBV2
TGTGCCAGCAGCGGGACAGCCTTACTCCAAGAGACCCAGTACTTC
CASSGTALLQETQYF
>.|once|TRBJ1-2|TRBV28
TGTGCCAGCTTCTCCGGGACTGCTGATTATGGCTACACCTTC
CASFSGTADYGYTF
>.|.|TRBJ2-7|TRBV9
TGTGCCAGCAGTGAAGATGACAGTCCTAGGCACTTC
CASSEDDSPRHF
>.|.|TRBJ2-5|TRBV2
TGTGCCTGGGGCGATGGCCGTCAGACCCAGTACTTC
CAWGDGRQTQYF
>TRBD1|many|TRBJ1-2|TRBV6-1
TGTGCCAGCAGTGAAACGACAGGGAGTAATAGCTACACCTTC
CASSETTGSNSYTF
>.|few|TRBJ2-5|TRBV11-3
TGTGCCAGCAGCGTCAGACTAGTTGGCGAGACCCAGTACTTC
CASSVRLVGETQYF
>.|.|TRBJ1-5|TRBV5-8
TGTGCCAGCAGCTCTAGAGTTGCGGATCAGCCCCAGCATTTT
CASSSRVADQPQHF
>TRBD1|.|TRBJ2-5|TRBV27
TGTGCCAGCAGTTTACAGGGGGCCTGGGAGACCCAGTACTTC
CASSLQGAWETQYF
>.|.|TRBJ2-7|TRBV5-1
TGCGCCAGCAGCTCAACCGGGACTGGCTACGAGCAGTACTTC
CASSSTGTGYEQYF
>TRBD1|.|TRBJ1-5|TRBV7-2
TGTGCCAGCAGCCCATCGACAGGGCAGAATCAGCCCCAGCATTTT
CASSPSTGQNQPQHF
>.|.|TRBJ2-3|TRBV7-9
TGTGCCAGCAGCTCTTTAGGCCGACAGAAGACAGATACGCAGTATTTT
CASSSLGRQKTDTQYF
>TRBD2|.|TRBJ2-1|TRBV28
TGTGCCAGCAGAGTAGCGGGGGGGTATAGTTTCCAGTTCTTC
CASRVAGGYSFQFF
>.|once|TRBJ2-7|TRBV27
TGTGCCAGCAGTTTATCTCCCCCATCCCACGAGCAGTACTTC
CASSLSPPSHEQYF
>.|.|TRBJ2-7|TRBV25-1
TGTGCCAGCAGTGAGTTTGGAGGTTACGAGCAGTACTTC
CASSEFGGYEQYF
>.|.|TRBJ1-2|TRBV7-2
TGTGCCAGCAGCTTAAGCGCCGTAGCTAACTATGGCTACACCTTC
CASSLSAVANYGYTF
>TRBD2|.|TRBJ2-1|TRBV4-1
TGCGCCAGCAGCCTGCGGGGGGATGAGCAGTTCTTC
CASSLRGDEQFF
>.|.|TRBJ2-1|TRBV7-9
TGTGCCAGCAGCCCCGGGGGCGGGGGCAATGAGCAGTTCTTC
CASSPGGGGNEQFF
>.|.|TRBJ1-6|TRBV4-3
TGCGCCAGCAGCCAAGCCCCGCTCTCAGGAACGGAGGATATCCACTTT
CASSQAPLSGTEDIHF
>TRBD1|.|TRBJ1-5|TRBV5-1
TGCGCCAGCAGCTCAGGACAGGCCAATCAGCCCCAGCATTTT
CASSSGQANQPQHF
>.|.|TRBJ2-5|TRBV28
TGTGCCAGTGCAGGGGACCAAGAGACCCAGTACTTC
CASAGDQETQYF
>TRBD1|.|TRBJ1-5|TRBV2
TGTGCCAGCAGTGAGCCTTGGTGGGGACAGGGGGCGAAGCCCCAGCATTTT
CASSEPWWGQGAKPQHF
>.|.|TRBJ1-6|TRBV5-1
TGCGCCAGCAGCTCAACAGGGCCCCTCCACTTT
CASSSTGPLHF
>TRBD1|.|TRBJ1-6|TRBV19
TGTGCCAGTAGTACCCAACACCGGACAGGGGAGAATTCACCCCTCCACTTT
CASSTQHRTGENSPLHF
>.|.|TRBJ2-7|TRBV7-3
TGTGCCAGCAGCCCCAATCCCTACGAGCAGTACTTC
CASSPNPYEQYF
>.|.|TRBJ2-2|TRBV21-1
TGTGCCAGCAGCTGGGGACGAGCGGGGACCGGCACCGGGGAGCTGTTTTTT
CASSWGRAGTGTGELFF
>TRBD1|.|TRBJ2-7|TRBV28
TGTGCCAGCAGTCCGGGACAGCACTCCTACGAGCAGTACTTC
CASSPGQHSYEQYF
>TRBD2|.|TRBJ2-1|TRBV9
TGTGCCAGCAGCGTAGCTGCGGGGGGGCATCGGGAGCAGTTCTTC
CASSVAAGGHREQFF